The sequence of this T cell receptor (beta chain) was determined in a study of graft-versus-host responses after intestinal transplantation (dated by TCRdb to about 2021). In terms of the full investigation: Multivisceral, liver-intestinal, or isolated intestinal transplants were received by the recipients. Alloreactive clones were identified by sequencing pre-transplant mixed lymphocyte reaction products and comparing them with unstimulated pre-transplant donor and recipient T cells. Rather than being sequenced by the commercial service, samples from three later patients were sequenced in-house on an Illumina MiSeq and processed with MiXCR. A cohort of more than 20 intestinal transplant recipients, including one retransplant, was enrolled, and 3 patients lacking pretransplant specimens were excluded. Every recipient was given anti-thymocyte globulin induction, followed by 2 to 3 years of maintenance tacrolimus and steroids. A peak of at least 4% donor T cells among recipient peripheral blood mononuclear cells was the definition used for donor T cell macrochimerism. Graft-versus-host and host-versus-graft alloreactive T cell clones were tracked in the graft, circulation and bone marrow after intestinal transplantation using bulk TCR-beta CDR3 sequencing.

To note about this clone: The clone's antigen remains unknown. No base quality information exists; no much larger clone differs at one position.

CDR1 and CDR2 are drawn from the germline V gene: SGHRS, YFSETQ. V lost 0 bases and J lost 1 base, and the count of bases not matched to a germline gene is 1. The CDR3 starts with the cysteine, ends with the phenylalanine, and has 16 residues. The only DNA kept is the CDR3, 48 bases in frame from the first base. Library method: the immunoSEQ multiplex PCR assay. For most patients, genomic DNA was isolated with the Qiagen DNeasy Blood and Tissue Kit and shipped frozen to Adaptive Biotechnologies for TCR sequencing. Adaptive Biotechnologies carried out high-throughput TCR-beta CDR3 sequencing of genomic DNA for most patients. The authors' analysis ran thus. Adaptive's ImmunoSEQ software supplied the TCR sequencing data for under 20 patients, while MiXCR and VDJtools were used to process a few other patients. CD4 versus CD8 sorting errors were corrected by removing sequences found in both subsets at a frequency ratio below 5:1. Because the origin of CDR3 nucleotide sequences shared between donor and recipient could not be assigned, those sequences were removed. To be classed as alloreactive, a clone needed at least 2-fold expansion over unstimulated cells and a minimum CFSE-low frequency of 0.002% (template counts) or 0.001% (read counts). Mappable clones were those detected in sequenced pre-transplant spleen, lymph node, or MLR CFSE-low populations of the donor or recipient. The cumulative frequency of alloreactive clones was calculated as a percentage of all sequences, weighted by copy number. As stored in TCRdb, this immuneACCESS dataset retains in-frame rearrangements with V and J assigned. A fraction of the clones does not appear; measured against another copy, unresolved V genes explain less than half of the discrepancy, and the remainder lacks a known reason. D and trimming were read from the DNA, whereas the V and J calls and clone size are those reported in that table. In this sample the table shows nearly 90,000 clones, roughly 80% of which occur a single time. Jointly, the top ten make up about 15% of the sample.

Beyond this particular receptor, the publication reports: GvH clones were detected in recipient bone marrow, and some of these GvH clones were observed earlier in ileal mucosa or blood, consistent with an intestinal mucosal origin. The conclusions were limited by the relatively low number and heterogeneity of the intestinal transplant patients. Early after transplant, declines in HvG clones were associated with peak levels of circulating GvH clones. In patients with donor T cell macrochimerism, the allografts had high GvH to HvG T cell clonal ratios.

What the time point label conveys for this sample: cells obtained before transplantation from donor or recipient. CD3+CD4+ and CD3+CD8+ populations were FACS-sorted from unstimulated pre-transplant donor and recipient cells taken from spleen or lymph nodes. The TCR originated in a human donor who received an intestinal transplant. The chain is assembled from TRBV5-1 and TRBJ2-5, with 12 bases aligning to TRBD2. The material was unstimulated CD8+ T cells sorted from spleen or lymph node cells, obtained before intestinal transplant. Read as DNA, the sequence is TGCGCCAGCAGCTTGGCACTAGCGGGGGGCCAAGAGACCCAGTACTTC. It encodes CASSLALAGGQETQYF. Reference TRBV5-1 and TRBJ2-5 proteins supply the regions before and after the CDR3; the full variable domain is: KAGVTQTPRYLIKTRGQQVTLSCSPISGHRSVSWYQQTPGQGLQFLFEYFSETQRNKGNFPGRFSGRQFSNSRSEMNVSTLELGDSALYLCASSLALAGGQETQYFGPGTRLLVL.